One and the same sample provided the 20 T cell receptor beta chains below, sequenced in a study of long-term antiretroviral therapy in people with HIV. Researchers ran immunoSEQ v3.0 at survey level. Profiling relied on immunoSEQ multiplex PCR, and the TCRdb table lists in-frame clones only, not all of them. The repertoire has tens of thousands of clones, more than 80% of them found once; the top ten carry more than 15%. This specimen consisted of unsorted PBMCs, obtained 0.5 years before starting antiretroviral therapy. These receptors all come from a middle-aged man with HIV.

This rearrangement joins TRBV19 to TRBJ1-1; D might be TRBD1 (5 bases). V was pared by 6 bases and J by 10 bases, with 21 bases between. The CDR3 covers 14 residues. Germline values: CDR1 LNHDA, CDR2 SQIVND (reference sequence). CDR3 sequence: CASRRDGRTGGAFF. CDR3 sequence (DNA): TGTGCCAGTAGGAGGGACGGCAGAACAGGAGGAGCTTTCTTT.

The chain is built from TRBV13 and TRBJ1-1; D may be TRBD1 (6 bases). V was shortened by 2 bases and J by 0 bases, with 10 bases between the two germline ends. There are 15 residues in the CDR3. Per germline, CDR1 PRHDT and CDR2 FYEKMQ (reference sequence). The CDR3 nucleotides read TGTGCCAGCAGCTTATCGGGACACCTGAACACTGAAGCTTTCTTT. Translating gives CASSLSGHLNTEAFF.

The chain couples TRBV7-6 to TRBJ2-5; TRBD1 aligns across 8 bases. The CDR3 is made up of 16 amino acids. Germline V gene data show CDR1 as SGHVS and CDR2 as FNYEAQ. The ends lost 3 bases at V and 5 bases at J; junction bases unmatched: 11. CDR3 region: CASSLDQGATGETQYF. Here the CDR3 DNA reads TGTGCCAGCAGCTTGGACCAGGGGGCTACCGGGGAGACCCAGTACTTC.

CDR3 in DNA: TGTGCCAGCAGCGTAGGGGGGGAAAGCACTGAAGCTTTCTTT. Translated, it gives CASSVGGESTEAFF. The chain recombines TRBV9 with TRBJ1-1; D possibly corresponds to TRBD1 (5 bases). Trimming removed 0 bases at V and 4 bases at J, with 10 bases between. The CDR3 contains 14 residues. Germline V gives CDR1 SGDLS, CDR2 YYNGEE. Variable domain in full (rest from reference TRBV9 and TRBJ1-1): DSGVTQTPKHLITATGQRVTLRCSPRSGDLSVYWYQQSLDQGLQFLIQYYNGEERAKGNILERFSAQQFPDLHSELNLSSLELGDSALYFCASSVGGESTEAFFGQGTRLTVV.

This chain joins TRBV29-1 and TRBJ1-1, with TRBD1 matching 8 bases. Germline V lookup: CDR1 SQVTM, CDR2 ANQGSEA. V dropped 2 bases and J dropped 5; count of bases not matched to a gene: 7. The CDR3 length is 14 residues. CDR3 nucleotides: TGCAGCGTTGAATCAGGGACAGGAGGAACTGAAGCTTTCTTT. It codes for CSVESGTGGTEAFF.

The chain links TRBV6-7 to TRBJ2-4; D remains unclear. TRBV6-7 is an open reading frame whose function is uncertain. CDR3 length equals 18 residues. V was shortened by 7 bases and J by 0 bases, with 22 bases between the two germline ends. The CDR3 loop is CASTQEVKTPLAKNIQYF. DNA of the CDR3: TGTGCCAGCACCCAAGAGGTCAAGACACCTCTAGCCAAAAACATTCAGTACTTC.

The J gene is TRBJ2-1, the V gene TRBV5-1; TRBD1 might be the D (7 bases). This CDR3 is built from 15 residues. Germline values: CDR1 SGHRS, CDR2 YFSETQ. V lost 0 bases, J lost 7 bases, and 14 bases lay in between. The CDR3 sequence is CASSLATGSGNEQFF. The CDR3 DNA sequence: TGCGCCAGCAGCTTGGCGACAGGGAGCGGGAATGAGCAGTTCTTC.

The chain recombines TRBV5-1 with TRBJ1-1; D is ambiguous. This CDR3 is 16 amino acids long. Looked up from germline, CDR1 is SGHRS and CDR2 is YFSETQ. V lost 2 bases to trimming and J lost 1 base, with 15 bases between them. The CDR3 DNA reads TGCGCCAGCAGCTTAGCTTGGACGGGAGAGAACACTGAAGCTTTCTTT. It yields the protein CASSLAWTGENTEAFF.

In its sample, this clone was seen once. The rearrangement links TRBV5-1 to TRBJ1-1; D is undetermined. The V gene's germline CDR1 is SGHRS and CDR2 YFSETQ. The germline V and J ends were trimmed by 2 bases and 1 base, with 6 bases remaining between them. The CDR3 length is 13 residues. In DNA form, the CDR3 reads TGCGCCAGCAGCTTTTCCGGGAACACTGAAGCTTTCTTT. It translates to CASSFSGNTEAFF.

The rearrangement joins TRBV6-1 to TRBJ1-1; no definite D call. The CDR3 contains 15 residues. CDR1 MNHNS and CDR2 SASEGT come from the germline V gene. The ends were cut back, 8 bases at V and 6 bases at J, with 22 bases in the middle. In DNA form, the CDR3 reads TGTGCCAGCGCTCGAGACCGCGACCGGACGGCTGAAGCTTTCTTT. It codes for CASARDRDRTAEAFF.

The CDR3 here is CASSYTGSGEQYF. DNA for the CDR3: TGTGCCAGCAGTTACACAGGGTCCGGCGAGCAGTACTTC. The chain has TRBV7-9 and TRBJ2-7, with a possible D match to TRBD1 (6 bases). The V end lost 6 bases, the J end lost 6 bases, and 15 bases lay between the germline ends. Germline CDR1 and CDR2: SEHNR and FQNEAQ (reference sequence). CDR3 length equals 13 residues.

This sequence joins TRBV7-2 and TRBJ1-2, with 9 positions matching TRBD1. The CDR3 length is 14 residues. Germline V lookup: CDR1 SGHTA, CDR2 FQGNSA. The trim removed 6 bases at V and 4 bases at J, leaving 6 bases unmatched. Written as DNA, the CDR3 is TGTGCCAGCAGTCCGGGACAGGGAATCTATGGCTACACCTTC. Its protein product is CASSPGQGIYGYTF.

This CDR3 reads CASGPGGNTEAFF. The CDR3 DNA sequence: TGTGCCAGCGGCCCAGGCGGGAACACTGAAGCTTTCTTT. This chain connects TRBV7-2 to TRBJ1-1, with D unresolved. This CDR3 has 13 amino acids. Germline loops: CDR1 SGHTA, CDR2 FQGNSA. Trimming pared 8 bases from V and 1 base from J, leaving 11 bases between.

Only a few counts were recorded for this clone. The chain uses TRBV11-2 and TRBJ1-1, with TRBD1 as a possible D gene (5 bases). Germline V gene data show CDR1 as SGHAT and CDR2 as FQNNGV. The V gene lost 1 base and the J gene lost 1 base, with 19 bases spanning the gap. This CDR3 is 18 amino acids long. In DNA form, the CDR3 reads TGTGCCAGCAGCTTAGGGGCCCGTCCGGGACTCCAGAACACTGAAGCTTTCTTT. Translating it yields CASSLGARPGLQNTEAFF.

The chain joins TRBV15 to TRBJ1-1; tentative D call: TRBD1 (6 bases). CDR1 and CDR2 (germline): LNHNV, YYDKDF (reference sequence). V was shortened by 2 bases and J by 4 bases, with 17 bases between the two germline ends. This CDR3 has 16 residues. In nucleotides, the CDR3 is TGTGCCACCAGCAGACCCAGGGACATTATAAGCACTGAAGCTTTCTTT. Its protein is CATSRPRDIISTEAFF. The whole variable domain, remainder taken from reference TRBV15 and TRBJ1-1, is DAMVIQNPRYQVTQFGKPVTLSCSQTLNHNVMYWYQQKSSQAPKLLFHYYDKDFNNEADTPDNFQSRRPNTSFCFLDIRSPGLGDTAMYLCATSRPRDIISTEAFFGQGTRLTVV.

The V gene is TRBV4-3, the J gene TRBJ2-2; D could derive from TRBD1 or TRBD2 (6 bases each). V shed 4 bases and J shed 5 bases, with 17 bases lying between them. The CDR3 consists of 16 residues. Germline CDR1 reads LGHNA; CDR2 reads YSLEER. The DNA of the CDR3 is TGCGCCAGCAGCCCTTATGGGGGGCGAAGGACCGGGGAGCTGTTTTTT. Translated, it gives CASSPYGGRRTGELFF.

The CDR3 DNA reads as TGTGCCAGCACATGGGGACTTTCAGGAGGTCAGCCCCAGCATTTT. Its protein is CASTWGLSGGQPQHF. This chain links TRBV28 with TRBJ1-5, with D possibly being TRBD1 (5 bases). CDR3 size: 15 residues. Germline values: CDR1 MDHEN, CDR2 SYDVKM. The V end was cut by 7 bases, the J end by 6 bases, with 19 bases between.

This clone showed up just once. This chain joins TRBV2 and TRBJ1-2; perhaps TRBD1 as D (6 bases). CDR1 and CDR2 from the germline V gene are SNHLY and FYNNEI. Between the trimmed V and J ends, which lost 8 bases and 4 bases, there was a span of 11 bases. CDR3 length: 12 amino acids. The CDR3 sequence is CASPEGVYGYTF. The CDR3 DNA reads TGTGCCAGCCCCGAGGGGGTCTATGGCTACACCTTC.

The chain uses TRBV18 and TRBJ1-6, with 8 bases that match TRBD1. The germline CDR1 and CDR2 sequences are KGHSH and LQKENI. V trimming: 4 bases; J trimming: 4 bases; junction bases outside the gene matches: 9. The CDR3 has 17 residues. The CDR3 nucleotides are TGTGCCAGCTCACGGGCGCAGGGGGCCCTATATAATTCACCCCTCCACTTT. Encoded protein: CASSRAQGALYNSPLHF.

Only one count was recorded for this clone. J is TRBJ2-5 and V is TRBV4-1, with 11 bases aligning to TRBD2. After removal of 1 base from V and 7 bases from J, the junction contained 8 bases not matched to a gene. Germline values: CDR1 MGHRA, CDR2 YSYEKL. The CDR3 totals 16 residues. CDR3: CASSQVGGSGGGTQYF. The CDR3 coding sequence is TGCGCCAGCAGCCAAGTCGGGGGTAGCGGGGGGGGGACCCAGTACTTC.